The entry below gives a single T cell receptor beta chain sequence along with its context. Trimming left V 5 bases short and J 5 bases short, with 19 bases between. The V gene's germline CDR1 is SGHVS and CDR2 FQNEAQ. The CDR3 is 15 amino acids. The treatment was: about 20 received Ad26.COV2.S at low or high dose, single or two shots; about 5 received placebo; per-sample allocation not given. Sampling was done on day 63 after the first vaccine or placebo injection. This sample is drawn from a study of Ad26.COV2.S vaccination and SARS-CoV-2 variants. The assay was immunoSEQ multiplex PCR, and TCRdb's table has in-frame clones only and misses some. The sample comprises around 450,000 clones, 80% to 95% of which are singletons, and 10% to 15% rests with the top ten.

This TCR was sampled from a person aged 18 to 65 who received the Ad26.COV2.S COVID-19 vaccine or a placebo. Sequences were derived from peripheral blood, sampled in a trial of Ad26.COV2.S vaccine versus placebo. This chain uses TRBV7-8 with TRBJ2-7, with D perhaps matching TRBD1 (6 bases). The CDR3 here is CASSLTGTTSNEQYF. CDR3 DNA: TGTGCCAGCAGCCTAACCGGGACAACTTCAAACGAGCAGTACTTC.